The 26 T cell receptor beta chains below come from one sample, sequenced in a study of early T cells in non-severe SARS-CoV-2 infection (dated by TCRdb to the early 2020s). Library prep was done by 5' RACE. The instrument given in TCRdb is NextSeq 500. TCRdb cleaned the public reads at Q25 with fastp, built clones with MiXCR and kept in-frame beta chains. For every CDR3 protein sequence, its rows merge into one entry that carries the most common genes and DNA. Across this sample there are some 33,000 distinct CDR3 sequences, with 5% to 6.5% seen only once. Under 25% of the sample is in the top ten clones. The material sequenced was whole blood. These receptor sequences come from an adult who was a healthcare worker with PCR-confirmed SARS-CoV-2 infection or an uninfected control (not recorded which).

This clonotype was counted ten times or more. The chain joins TRBV9 to TRBJ2-1; D possibly matches TRBD1 or TRBD2 (5 bases each). The CDR3 runs 18 residues. CDR1 is SGDLS, CDR2 YYNGEE, per germline. V was pared by 1 base and J by 2 bases, with 19 bases between. CDR3 DNA: TGTGCCAGCAGCGTAACGGCAGGGAGCCACCTCACCTACAATGAGCAGTTCTTC. Protein: CASSVTAGSHLTYNEQFF.

The V and J genes are TRBV24-1 and TRBJ2-5; D possibly uses TRBD1 or TRBD2 (5 bases each). V lost 10 bases, J lost 1 base, and 12 bases lay in between. CDR1 is KGHDR and CDR2 is SFDVKD in the germline V gene. CDR3 length: 13 amino acids. The CDR3 DNA is TGTGCCACATCCTGGGGGTTCCAAGAGACCCAGTACTTC. This sequence encodes CATSWGFQETQYF.

In this sample, this clonotype turned up many times. The chain is built from TRBV28 and TRBJ2-4; 7 nucleotides line up with TRBD1. Losses at the gene ends were 4 bases for V and 8 bases for J; bases not matched to a gene: 11. CDR3 length equals 15 residues. CDR1 is MDHEN, CDR2 SYDVKM, per germline. CDR3 loop: CASSSPRQGVDIQYF. The CDR3 coding sequence is TGTGCCAGCAGTTCCCCACGACAGGGAGTTGACATTCAGTACTTC.

The rearrangement joins TRBV20-1 to TRBJ1-5; 10 nucleotides align to TRBD1. The CDR3 is 16 amino acids. Germline V gives CDR1 DFQATT, CDR2 SNEGSKA (reference sequence). J lost 2 bases, V lost 6 bases, and 10 bases had no gene match. CDR3 region: CSALAGTGERNQPQHF. DNA of the CDR3: TGCAGTGCATTAGCCGGGACAGGGGAGCGCAATCAGCCCCAGCATTTT.

This clonotype was counted many times. The chain employs TRBV7-9 and TRBJ2-7; 7 bases are shared with TRBD1. The CDR3 is 14 residues long. J was trimmed by 2 bases and V by 8 bases; bases with no gene match: 9. The germline CDR1 and CDR2 sequences are SEHNR and FQNEAQ (reference sequence). CDR3 coding DNA: TGTGCCAGCGGGGTTACAGGGGCCCCCTACGAGCAGTACTTC. It codes for CASGVTGAPYEQYF. The entire variable domain, with the rest obtained from reference TRBV7-9 and TRBJ2-7, is as follows: DTGVSQNPRHKITKRGQNVTFRCDPISEHNRLYWYRQTLGQGPEFLTYFQNEAQLEKSRLLSDRFSAERPKGSFSTLEIQRTEQGDSAMYLCASGVTGAPYEQYFGPGTRLTVT.

This clonotype was seen ten or more times. CDR3 coding DNA: TGCAGTGCTAGAGATCCAAGCGGGGGGGCCGAGACCCAGTACTTC. This codes for CSARDPSGGAETQYF. The V and J genes are TRBV20-1 and TRBJ2-5; TRBD2 agrees at 10 bases. The V gene end was trimmed by 0 bases and the J gene end by 5 bases; junction bases not matched to a gene: 6. The CDR3 totals 15 residues. CDR1 is DFQATT, CDR2 SNEGSKA, per germline (reference sequence).

This clonotype turned up a few times. The rearrangement links TRBV30 to TRBJ2-5, with a weak D call TRBD1 (6 bases). Looked up from germline, CDR1 is GTSNPN and CDR2 is SVGIG (reference sequence). The CDR3 runs to 14 residues. Deletions cut 0 bases from V and 2 bases from J, with 10 bases between. CDR3 nucleotide sequence: TGTGCCTGGAGTGTATACACAGGGCAAGAGACCCAGTACTTC. Its protein is CAWSVYTGQETQYF.

This clonotype came up many times. This chain joins TRBV18 and TRBJ1-5; D is unresolved. The CDR3 sequence is 14 residues long. V lost 6 bases, J lost 10 bases, and 19 bases lay in between. Germline V gene data show CDR1 as KGHSH and CDR2 as LQKENI. The CDR3 spells CASSQEAETYPQHF. The CDR3 DNA reads as TGTGCCAGCTCCCAAGAGGCAGAAACGTATCCCCAGCATTTT.

Ten or more counts support this clonotype. The rearrangement uses TRBV6-5 and TRBJ2-2; D possibly corresponds to TRBD1 (6 bases). This CDR3 region has 14 residues. Germline-derived CDR1 and CDR2 are MNHEY and SVGAGI. V was pared by 4 bases and J by 6 bases, with 12 bases between. Here the CDR3 reads CASSSQGIPGELFF. The CDR3 DNA follows: TGTGCCAGCAGTTCTCAGGGGATCCCCGGGGAGCTGTTTTTT.

V is TRBV7-9 and J is TRBJ1-1; D may be TRBD1 (6 bases). CDR1 SEHNR and CDR2 FQNEAQ come from the germline V gene (reference sequence). The CDR3 totals 13 residues. The V end was cut by 8 bases, the J end by 4 bases, with 14 bases between. CDR3 in DNA: TGTGCCAGCTGCCGACAGGAAGTCACTGAAGCTTTCTTT. As protein: CASCRQEVTEAFF. Based on the CDR3 plus reference TRBV7-9 and TRBJ1-1, the full variable domain is DTGVSQNPRHKITKRGQNVTFRCDPISEHNRLYWYRQTLGQGPEFLTYFQNEAQLEKSRLLSDRFSAERPKGSFSTLEIQRTEQGDSAMYLCASCRQEVTEAFFGQGTRLTVV.

This rearrangement joins TRBV28 to TRBJ2-1; possibly TRBD2 for D (6 bases). CDR1 and CDR2 from the germline V gene are MDHEN and SYDVKM. Trimming removed 6 bases from V and 1 base from J, with 10 bases in between. This CDR3 spans 14 amino acids. Here the CDR3 DNA reads TGTGCCAGCAGGTCGGGGGAATCCTACAATGAGCAGTTCTTC. Its protein product is CASRSGESYNEQFF.

In its sample, this clonotype was seen a few times. The rearrangement joins TRBV5-4 to TRBJ1-6, with 7 bases aligning to TRBD1. Per germline, CDR1 SGHNT and CDR2 YYREEE (reference sequence). With 3 bases clipped from V and 4 bases from J, the junction kept 4 bases outside the gene matches. The length of the CDR3 is 15 residues. The CDR3 nucleotides are TGTGCCAGCAGCTCCGCGACAGGGTATAATTCACCCCTCCACTTT. Amino acids: CASSSATGYNSPLHF.

The V call is TRBV4-1, the J call TRBJ2-1; 11 nucleotides match TRBD2. The CDR3 totals 16 residues. V trimming: 4 bases; J trimming: 8 bases; junction bases outside the gene matches: 10. In germline, CDR1 is MGHRA, CDR2 YSYEKL. CDR3 protein: CASSRGPSGRSDEQFF. CDR3 sequence (DNA): TGCGCCAGCAGCCGTGGGCCTAGCGGGAGGAGCGATGAGCAGTTCTTC.

The chain recombines TRBV11-3 with TRBJ2-1; TRBD2 matches 9 bases. The CDR3 covers 12 residues. Germline CDR1 SGHNT, CDR2 YENEEA. V shed 8 bases and J 6 bases; nucleotides not matched to a gene: 2. The CDR3 bases are TGTGCCAGCGCGACTAGCGGCAATGAGCAGTTCTTC. Residues: CASATSGNEQFF.

This clonotype showed up many times. The V and J genes are TRBV7-9 and TRBJ2-7; weak D call: TRBD1 (8 bases). Trimming pared 4 bases from V and 6 bases from J, leaving 16 bases between. In germline, CDR1 is SEHNR, CDR2 FQNEAQ (reference sequence). The CDR3 is made up of 14 amino acids. The CDR3 here is CASSSRQGRGEQYF. CDR3 nucleotides: TGTGCCAGCAGCTCCAGACAGGGGAGGGGCGAGCAGTACTTC.

For this clonotype: This likely comes from a read error, as the CDR3 has no conserved phenylalanine or tryptophan at its end. This chain uses TRBV2 with TRBJ1-1; 7 bases are a match to TRBD1. V trimming: 7 bases; J trimming: 3 bases; junction bases outside the gene matches: 8. The germline gives CDR1 SNHLY, CDR2 FYNNEI. This CDR3 comprises 14 residues. CDR3 region: CASTYKTGYTEAFL. As DNA, the CDR3 is TGTGCCAGCACCTACAAGACAGGGTACACTGAAGCTTTCTTA.

The chain carries TRBV27 and TRBJ2-5; D is unresolved. V was clipped by 5 bases and J by 3 bases, with 13 bases between them. This CDR3 region has 14 residues. In germline, CDR1 is MNHEY, CDR2 SMNVEV (reference sequence). CDR3 nucleotides: TGTGCCAGCAGTCCCCGTTGGGAAAAAGAGACCCAGTACTTC. Its protein is CASSPRWEKETQYF.

The genes are TRBV11-3 and TRBJ2-2; D gene unclear. Looked up from germline, CDR1 is SGHNT and CDR2 is YENEEA. This CDR3 is built from 13 residues. V lost 3 bases to trimming and J lost 3 bases, with 5 bases between them. The chain's CDR3 is CASSFSDTGELFF. The CDR3 DNA follows: TGTGCCAGCAGCTTTTCGGACACCGGGGAGCTGTTTTTT.

This clonotype came up many times. V and J are TRBV4-1 and TRBJ1-5; maybe TRBD1 (5 bases). Germline-derived CDR1 and CDR2 are MGHRA and YSYEKL. This CDR3 is 15 amino acids long. Trimming took 3 bases from V and 3 from J, leaving 12 bases between them. CDR3: CASSHAGTNNQPQHF. In DNA form, the CDR3 reads TGCGCCAGCAGCCACGCGGGGACCAACAATCAGCCCCAGCATTTT.

This clonotype was seen only a few times. This chain joins TRBV2 and TRBJ2-1, with TRBD1 as a possible D gene (5 bases). The V gene's germline CDR1 is SNHLY and CDR2 FYNNEI. This CDR3 contains 13 residues. The V gene lost 6 bases and the J gene lost 8 bases, with 14 bases spanning the gap. The CDR3 DNA follows: TGTGCCAGCAGGTGGGGCATGGTCGATGAGCAGTTCTTC. Translated: CASRWGMVDEQFF.

V usage is TRBV6-1 and J usage is TRBJ1-2; possibly TRBD1 for D (6 bases). Trimming shortened V by 7 bases and J by 4 bases, and 22 bases separated the two germline ends. CDR3 length equals 16 residues. In germline, CDR1 is MNHNS, CDR2 SASEGT. CDR3 sequence reads: CASTLDRAQGGYGYTF. For the CDR3, the DNA is TGTGCCAGCACTCTTGATAGGGCACAGGGAGGCTATGGCTACACCTTC.

The sample holds many counts of this clonotype. The chain couples TRBV5-1 to TRBJ2-3; 9 nucleotides line up with TRBD1. This CDR3 has 15 amino acids. From germline, CDR1 is SGHRS and CDR2 YFSETQ. J gave up 4 bases and V 1 base, and 4 bases lay outside the gene matches. CDR3 region: CASSLMGQGPDTQYF. In nucleotides, the CDR3 is TGCGCCAGCAGCTTGATGGGACAGGGCCCAGATACGCAGTATTTT.

This clonotype came up many times. V is TRBV6-5 and J is TRBJ1-2; the match to TRBD1 covers 7 bases. This CDR3 is 13 amino acids long. J was trimmed by 8 bases and V by 11 bases; bases with no gene match: 14. Germline V gene lookup returns CDR1 MNHEY and CDR2 SVGAGI. The CDR3 nucleotides read TGTGCCGCAGTTCGAAGGGGGCATCAAGGCTACACCTTC. This translates into CAAVRRGHQGYTF.

The table lists this clonotype with many counts. CDR3 residues: CSAMIGRGTVKETQYF. The CDR3, as DNA: TGCAGTGCTATGATCGGGCGGGGTACGGTCAAAGAGACCCAGTACTTC. The chain uses TRBV20-1 and TRBJ2-5, with a possible D match to TRBD2 (6 bases). CDR1 DFQATT and CDR2 SNEGSKA come from the germline V gene (reference sequence). The length of the CDR3 is 16 residues. The V end was cut by 4 bases, the J end by 3 bases, with 21 bases between.

This clonotype was seen only a few times. This sequence joins TRBV3-1 and TRBJ1-1; tentative D call: TRBD1 (5 bases). Germline V CDR1 and CDR2: LGHDT, YNNKEL (reference sequence). V shed 2 bases and J shed 0 bases, with 7 bases lying between them. CDR3 length equals 14 residues. This chain's CDR3 is CASSQRGLNTEAFF. DNA of the CDR3: TGTGCCAGCAGCCAACGGGGACTGAACACTGAAGCTTTCTTT.

This clonotype was seen a handful of times. The chain recombines TRBV18 with TRBJ2-7, with a weak D call TRBD1 (7 bases). Germline assignment: CDR1 KGHSH and CDR2 LQKENI. The CDR3 is made up of 14 amino acids. V was clipped by 3 bases and J by 2 bases, with 11 bases between them. The CDR3 DNA follows: TGTGCCAGCTCACCGGGACAGCGGGCCTACGAGCAGTACTTC. Protein sequence: CASSPGQRAYEQYF.